Below are 8 T cell receptor beta chains sequenced from a single sample in a study of T cell responses to AZD1222 COVID-19 vaccine. Using immunoSEQ multiplex PCR, the repertoire was profiled, and TCRdb retains in-frame clones only, with some absent. The sample has approximately 110,000 clones; around 89% are singletons. This specimen consisted of peripheral blood, obtained on day 0 of AZD1222 vaccination. Source of these receptors: an adult in good health.

This rearrangement joins TRBV11-2 to TRBJ1-1; the match to TRBD1 covers 7 bases. This CDR3 comprises 15 residues. V trimming: 5 bases; J trimming: 8 bases; junction bases outside the gene matches: 14. Germline V gives CDR1 SGHAT, CDR2 FQNNGV. The DNA of the CDR3 is TGTGCCAGCAGCCCCGGGACAGTGAGGGATGTGGAAGCTTTCTTT. Translated: CASSPGTVRDVEAFF.

This clone was recorded only once. The chain carries TRBV27 and TRBJ2-3; D is ambiguous. Per germline, CDR1 MNHEY and CDR2 SMNVEV (reference sequence). The CDR3 consists of 14 residues. Trimming left V 8 bases short and J 2 bases short, with 14 bases between. The CDR3 loop reads CASGPRAATDTQYF. The CDR3 coding sequence is TGTGCCAGCGGCCCCCGGGCGGCCACAGATACGCAGTATTTT.

The V gene is TRBV5-1, the J gene TRBJ1-3; D is unresolved. This CDR3 is built from 15 residues. V lost 0 bases and J lost 1, with 8 bases in between. Germline V lookup: CDR1 SGHRS, CDR2 YFSETQ. CDR3 sequence reads: CASSLVVGSGNTIYF. The CDR3 bases are TGCGCCAGCAGCTTGGTGGTAGGGTCTGGAAACACCATATATTTT.

This chain uses TRBV10-3 with TRBJ1-2; D unclear. There are 15 residues in the CDR3. Germline CDR1 is ENHRY and CDR2 is SYGVKD. V lost 10 bases and J 2 bases, leaving 20 bases between the germline ends. The CDR3 DNA reads as TGTGCCACCCAGGACGGCCAGACACAAAACTATGGCTACACCTTC. Protein sequence: CATQDGQTQNYGYTF.

The chain uses TRBV7-2 and TRBJ2-1, with TRBD1 as a possible D gene (5 bases). Germline CDR1 reads SGHTA; CDR2 reads FQGNSA. V was cut by 0 bases and J by 7 bases, with 10 bases left in between. The CDR3 is 14 amino acids. CDR3: CASSLADIRNEQFF. In nucleotides, the CDR3 is TGTGCCAGCAGCTTAGCGGACATACGGAATGAGCAGTTCTTC.

V usage is TRBV30 and J usage is TRBJ1-5; D might be TRBD1 (5 bases). The CDR3 contains 15 residues. Looked up from germline, CDR1 is GTSNPN and CDR2 is SVGIG (reference sequence). V lost 2 bases to trimming and J lost 4 bases, with 15 bases between them. CDR3 DNA sequence: TGTGCCTGGAGTCGAGGGGTCATTGGGAATCAGCCCCAGCATTTT. It yields the protein CAWSRGVIGNQPQHF.

This chain joins TRBV7-2 and TRBJ2-3; D is possibly TRBD1 (5 bases). From germline, CDR1 is SGHTA and CDR2 FQGNSA. The CDR3 has 15 residues. Trimming shortened V by 6 bases and J by 2 bases, and 15 bases separated the two germline ends. The CDR3 spells CASSSGRRATDTQYF. Written as DNA, the CDR3 is TGTGCCAGCAGTTCCGGGCGCAGGGCCACAGATACGCAGTATTTT.

This sequence joins TRBV29-1 and TRBJ1-2; TRBD1 might be the D (5 bases). Between the trimmed V and J ends, which lost 2 bases and 4 bases, there was a span of 8 bases. Germline CDR1 SQVTM, CDR2 ANQGSEA. The CDR3 extends over 12 amino acids. The CDR3 loop is CSVELDSYGYTF. The CDR3 DNA sequence: TGCAGCGTTGAATTAGACAGCTATGGCTACACCTTC.